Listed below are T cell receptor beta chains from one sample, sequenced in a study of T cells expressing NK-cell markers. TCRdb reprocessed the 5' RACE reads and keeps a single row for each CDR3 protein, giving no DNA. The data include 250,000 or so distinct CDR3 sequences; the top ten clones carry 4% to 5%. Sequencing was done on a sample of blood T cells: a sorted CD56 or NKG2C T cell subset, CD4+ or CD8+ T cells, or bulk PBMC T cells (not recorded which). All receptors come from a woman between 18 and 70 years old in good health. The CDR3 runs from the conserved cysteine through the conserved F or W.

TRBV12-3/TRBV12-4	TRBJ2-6	CASSPGVSGANVLTF
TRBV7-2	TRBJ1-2	CASSPQTTNYGYTF
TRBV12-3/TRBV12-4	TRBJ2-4	CASSFARLLAKNIQYF
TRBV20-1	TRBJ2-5	CSARWDNLETQYF
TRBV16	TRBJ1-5	CASSQSGFSSNQPQHF
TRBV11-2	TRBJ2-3	CASSPRVQGTHRTDTQYF
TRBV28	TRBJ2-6	CASSSGGAGANVLTF
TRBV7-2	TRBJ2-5	CASSLGSGGGETQYF
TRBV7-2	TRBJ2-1	CASSPAPYNEQFF
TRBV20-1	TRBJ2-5	CSAAGDSETQYF
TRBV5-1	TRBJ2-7	CASSSPGLAIHEQYF
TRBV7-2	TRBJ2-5	CASSFYRDSETQYF
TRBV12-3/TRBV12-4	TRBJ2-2	CASTTPKGLAENTGELFF
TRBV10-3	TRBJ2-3	CATTPGPGLDTQYF
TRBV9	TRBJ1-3	CASSGGGMDTIYF
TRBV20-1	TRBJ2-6	CSAIRAAGANVLTF
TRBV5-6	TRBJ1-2	CASSLKANYGYTF
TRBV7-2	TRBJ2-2	CASSPQGQHSNTGELFF
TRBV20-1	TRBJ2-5	CSARDLAGGGETQYF
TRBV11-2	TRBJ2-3	CASSSRVGNTQYF
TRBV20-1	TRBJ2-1	CSARSVAVSYNEQFF
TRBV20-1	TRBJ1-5	CSAGTQDFQGPQHF
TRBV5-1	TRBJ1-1	CASSLGRQGRTEAFF
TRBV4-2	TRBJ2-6	CASSQRGATLASGANVLTF
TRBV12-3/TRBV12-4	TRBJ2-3	CASSSSRATDTQYF
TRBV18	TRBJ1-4	CASSSRQSDNEKLFF
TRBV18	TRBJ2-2	CASSSQGDTGELFF
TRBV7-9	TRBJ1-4	CASSLGNYEKLFF
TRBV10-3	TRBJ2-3	CAISESGGTTDTQYF
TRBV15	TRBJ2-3	CATSRRLAGRTDTQYF
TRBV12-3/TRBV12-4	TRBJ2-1	CASSFITGGMNEQFF
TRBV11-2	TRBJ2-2	CASAYLNTGELFF
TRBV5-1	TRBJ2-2	CASSSRGNTGELFF
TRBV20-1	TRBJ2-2	CSASPGGFTGELFF
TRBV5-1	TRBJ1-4	CASSAGQLNEKLFF
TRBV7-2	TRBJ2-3	CASSPRLVGTTDTQYF
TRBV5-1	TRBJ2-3	CASSNRQGASDTQYF
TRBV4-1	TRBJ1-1	CASSRQGQQNTEAFF
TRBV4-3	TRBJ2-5	CASSLEPGGETQYF
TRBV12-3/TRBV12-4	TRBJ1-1	CASSWQYTEAFF
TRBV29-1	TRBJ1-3	CSHRGNSGNTIYF
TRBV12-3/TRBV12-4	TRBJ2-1	CASSLYRMSSYNEQFF
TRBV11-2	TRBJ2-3	CASTRDNPSTDTQYF
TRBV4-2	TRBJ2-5	CASSQENMIQETQYF
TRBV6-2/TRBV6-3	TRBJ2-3	CASSYPGGSVDTQYF
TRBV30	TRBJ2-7	CAWKASGSSYEQYF
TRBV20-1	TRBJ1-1	CSVSVGGWRNTEAFF
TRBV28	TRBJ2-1	CASSSTLAGPYNEQFF
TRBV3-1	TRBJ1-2	CASSQVDGGYTF
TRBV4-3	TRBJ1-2	CASSQDDRGSLGYGYTF
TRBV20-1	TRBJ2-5	CSASQRGETQYF
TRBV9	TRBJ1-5	CASSAGAGGDQPQHF
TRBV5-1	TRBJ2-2	CASSSKREEGAGELFF
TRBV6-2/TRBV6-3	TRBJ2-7	CASSYDGQRGYEQYF
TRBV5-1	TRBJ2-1	CASSTADSRVRKQFF
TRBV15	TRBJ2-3	CATSRTGGTDTQYF